This TCR beta chain was observed in a study of T cell repertoires in cytomegalovirus infection. Across the study: Both recently identified HLA-C-restricted and well-studied HLA-B-restricted CMV epitopes were used in the study. Matching HLA type, along with CMV infection, was indicated by public TCR beta signatures. General study results and limits: HLA-C-restricted CMV clonotypes gave the most frequent clonotype in two of eight donors. CMV carriers with the relevant HLA were identified by cumulative public TCR beta family frequency.

This CDR3 is built from 12 residues. In germline, CDR1 is MNHEY, CDR2 SMNVEV (reference sequence). V was pared by 4 bases and J by 4 bases, with 6 bases between. TCRdb reprocessed the reads with MiXCR, giving one entry per CDR3 protein. This sample has about 500,000 distinct CDR3 sequences, with 25% to 35% found just once. A remark on this clonotype: As yet, its antigen is unknown.

The chain carries TRBV27 and TRBJ2-3, with D uncertain. The sequence was obtained from a human donor in good health (CMV status not recorded). Some clones in this sample may be carry-over from other donors' samples. Material: cultured PBMCs, obtained from culture after CMV antigen stimulation. CDR3 residues: CASSSVPDTQYF. The CDR3 DNA reads TGTGCCAGCAGTTCGGTACCAGATACGCAGTATTTT.